This T cell receptor beta chain is from a study of metastatic and nonmetastatic thyroid tumors. The overall study: Repertoire data that came from the blood and tumor or nodule tissue of malignant and benign thyroid patients were compared. Whole-study findings and limits: A significant increase in TCR beta diversity was reportedly seen in malignant thyroid tumors relative to benign nodules, in blood and tumor.

The entire patient cohort was treatment-naive prior to thyroid surgery. CDR3 length equals 14 residues. Looked up from germline, CDR1 is SQVTM and CDR2 is ANQGSEA. Trimming removed 7 bases at V and 0 bases at J, with 16 bases between. Many counts were recorded for this clone. Its antigen is not known. Through MiXCR, TCRdb re-clonotyped the PCR reads. The table has roughly 20,000 clones, approximately 24% seen once. This TCR came from a male donor with papillary thyroid cancer or a benign thyroid nodule (not recorded which). Some clones in this sample may be carry-over from other donors' samples. The sample taken for sequencing was tumor tissue. The V and J genes are TRBV29-1 and TRBJ2-7; the D gene is possibly TRBD2 (6 bases). The CDR3 here is CSAAYGGVSYEQYF. The DNA for the CDR3 is TGCAGCGCCGCTTATGGCGGGGTCTCCTACGAGCAGTACTTC.